This T cell receptor beta chain was captured in a study of blood T cell repertoires in COVID-19. About the research overall: Samples of COVID-19 (acute and convalescent) were obtained from the United States, Italy and Spain. PBMCs, B-cell-depleted T cells, or T cells were the source of the cDNA or gDNA that made up the material.

CDR1 and CDR2 (germline): SGHRS, YFSETQ. This CDR3 has 16 residues. V trimming: 4 bases; J trimming: 0 bases; junction bases outside the gene matches: 5. In Cohort 3, a recovered donor had either two negative PCRs, clearance, or symptom resolution. The method was immunoSEQ multiplex PCR; TCRdb's version includes in-frame clones alone and lacks a portion of them. The repertoire holds 210,000 or so clones, about 80% seen once, with about 1.7% in the top ten. The chain has TRBV5-1 and TRBJ2-2; TRBD1 agrees at 8 bases. The TCR comes from a man in his sixties who had recovered from COVID-19. Sequenced material: PBMCs or T cells enriched from blood (not recorded which). The CDR3 sequence: CASSLMDRANTGELFF. The CDR3 bases are TGCGCCAGCAGCCTGATGGACAGGGCGAACACCGGGGAGCTGTTTTTT.